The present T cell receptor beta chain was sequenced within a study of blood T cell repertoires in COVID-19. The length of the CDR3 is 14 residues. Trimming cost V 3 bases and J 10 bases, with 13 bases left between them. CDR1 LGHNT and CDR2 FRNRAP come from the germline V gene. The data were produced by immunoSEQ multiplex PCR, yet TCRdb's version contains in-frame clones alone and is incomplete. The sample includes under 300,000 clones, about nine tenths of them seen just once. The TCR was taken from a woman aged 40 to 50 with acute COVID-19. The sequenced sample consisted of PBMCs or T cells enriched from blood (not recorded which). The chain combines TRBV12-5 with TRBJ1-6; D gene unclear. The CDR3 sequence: CASGFGEPNSPLHF. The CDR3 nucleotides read TGTGCTAGTGGTTTCGGGGAGCCTAACTCACCCCTCCACTTT.